The 22 T cell receptor beta chains below come from one sample, sequenced in a study of shared clonotypes between healthy human individuals. Libraries were prepared by immunoSEQ multiplex PCR; TCRdb keeps only in-frame clonotypes and omits some of them. Among about half a million clones, around 80% were seen once, and the ten largest hold around 13%. Sequences were obtained from PBMCs. The receptors were gathered from a woman aged 35 to 49 in good health. Some clones in this sample may be carry-over from other donors' samples.

The rearrangement uses TRBV11-2 and TRBJ2-1; D tentatively fits TRBD1 or TRBD2 (5 bases each). The CDR3 runs 16 residues. CDR1 SGHAT and CDR2 FQNNGV come from the germline V gene. Trimming left V 5 bases short and J 6 bases short, with 20 bases between. The CDR3, as DNA: TGTGCCAGCAGCCCTAGCCGCCAAGGGGTTGTCAATGAGCAGTTCTTC. This sequence encodes CASSPSRQGVVNEQFF.

Remarks on this clone: A far larger clone is off by one base, so a read error is likely. The chain joins TRBV19 to TRBJ2-7; D may correspond to TRBD1 or TRBD2 (5 bases each). CDR1 LNHDA and CDR2 SQIVND come from the germline V gene (reference sequence). The CDR3 runs to 16 residues. The chain's CDR3 is CTSSTLDGAQTYEQYF. CDR3 sequence (DNA): TGTACCAGCAGTACCCTAGACGGGGCACAGACCTACGAGCAGTACTTC.

This clone has only a few counts. This chain uses TRBV27 with TRBJ2-3; D may be TRBD2 (5 bases). Trimming removed 5 bases at V and 9 bases at J, with 24 bases between. The CDR3 is 16 residues long. Germline values: CDR1 MNHEY, CDR2 SMNVEV (reference sequence). The CDR3 DNA reads TGTGCCAGCAGTCTCCGGGCCTTAGGACTTTATGGGACGCAGTATTTT. As protein: CASSLRALGLYGTQYF.

This clone was seen a handful of times. This sequence is one base from a far larger clone and is likely a read error. The genes are TRBV2 and TRBJ2-2, with 13 bases fitting TRBD2. Germline-derived CDR1 and CDR2 are SNHLY and FYNNEI. Germline trimming cut 6 bases from V and 4 bases from J; bases unmatched to any gene: 2. CDR3 length: 15 residues. In nucleotides, the CDR3 is TGTGCCAGCAGCTGGACTAGCGGGAGCACCGGGGAGCTGTTTTTT. Translation gives CASSWTSGSTGELFF. The entire variable domain, with the rest obtained from reference TRBV2 and TRBJ2-2, is as follows: EPEVTQTPSHQVTQMGQEVILRCVPISNHLYFYWYRQILGQKVEFLVSFYNNEISEKSEIFDDQFSVERPDGSNFTLKIRSTKLEDSAMYFCASSWTSGSTGELFFGEGSRLTVL.

This clone was recorded only once. The CDR3 loop reads CASSEAVGILQETQYF. The DNA for the CDR3 is TGTGCCAGCAGTGAAGCGGTGGGGATATTACAAGAGACCCAGTACTTC. This rearrangement joins TRBV2 to TRBJ2-5, with D uncertain. The germline gives CDR1 SNHLY, CDR2 FYNNEI. The CDR3 totals 16 residues. Between the trimmed V and J ends, which lost 0 bases and 2 bases, there was a span of 13 bases.

The gene calls are TRBV10-2 and TRBJ2-1; D possibly corresponds to TRBD2 (5 bases). V lost 10 bases and J lost 1, with 11 bases in between. Germline values: CDR1 WSHSY, CDR2 SAAADI. The CDR3 sequence is 13 residues long. The CDR3 DNA reads as TGCGCCACTGGGAGCGATTCCTACAATGAGCAGTTCTTC. Translating it yields CATGSDSYNEQFF.

The rearrangement uses TRBV11-3 and TRBJ2-1; 7 positions agree with TRBD2. J lost 9 bases, V lost 1 base, and 6 bases had no gene match. Germline V CDR1 and CDR2: SGHNT, YENEEA. This CDR3 comprises 14 residues. CDR3 sequence: CASSLGTSLGEQFF. The DNA of the CDR3 is TGTGCCAGCAGCTTAGGGACTAGTCTAGGTGAGCAGTTCTTC.

The chain couples TRBV12-5 to TRBJ1-2; no clear D gene. The V gene's germline CDR1 is LGHNT and CDR2 FRNRAP. The CDR3 contains 17 residues. The V end was cut by 0 bases, the J end by 0 bases, with 14 bases between. The CDR3 DNA reads TGTGCTAGTGGTTTGGTACTGGCTAGGACTACTAACTATGGCTACACCTTC. Translation gives CASGLVLARTTNYGYTF.

The chain employs TRBV7-2 and TRBJ2-1; TRBD2 is a possible D gene (5 bases). CDR1 is SGHTA, CDR2 FQGNSA, per germline. Trimming shortened V by 1 base and J by 9 bases, and 13 bases separated the two germline ends. CDR3 length: 14 amino acids. The CDR3 nucleotides read TGTGCCAGCAGCTTAGAAGCTAGCAAGTCTGAGCAGTTCTTC. Protein: CASSLEASKSEQFF. Full variable domain (remainder filled in from reference TRBV7-2 and TRBJ2-1): GAGVSQSPSNKVTEKGKDVELRCDPISGHTALYWYRQSLGQGLEFLIYFQGNSAPDKSGLPSDRFSAERTGGSVSTLTIQRTQQEDSAVYLCASSLEASKSEQFFGPGTRLTVL.

This sequence joins TRBV19 and TRBJ1-1; 12 nucleotides agree with TRBD1. Germline assignment: CDR1 LNHDA and CDR2 SQIVND (reference sequence). Germline trimming cut 7 bases from V and 4 bases from J; bases unmatched to any gene: 10. The CDR3 length is 16 residues. Here the CDR3 reads CASTTRDRGLGTEAFF. CDR3 DNA: TGTGCCAGTACCACCCGGGACAGGGGGCTCGGCACTGAAGCTTTCTTT.

The chain uses TRBV19 and TRBJ2-2, with D unresolved. From germline, CDR1 is LNHDA and CDR2 SQIVND (reference sequence). The CDR3 has 14 residues. V was clipped by 7 bases and J by 4 bases, with 13 bases between them. The CDR3 sequence: CASTPVAGTGELFF. In nucleotides, the CDR3 is TGTGCCAGTACCCCGGTCGCTGGCACCGGGGAGCTGTTTTTT.

V and J are TRBV5-1 and TRBJ1-1; 8 nucleotides match TRBD1. The CDR3 contains 15 residues. Germline V gene lookup returns CDR1 SGHRS and CDR2 YFSETQ. Trimming took 4 bases from V and 2 from J; bases not matched to a gene: 7. This CDR3 reads CASSQLQGANTEAFF. CDR3 DNA sequence: TGCGCCAGCAGCCAACTCCAGGGGGCCAACACTGAAGCTTTCTTT.

The genes are TRBV18 and TRBJ1-6, with TRBD1 as a possible D gene (5 bases). The V end was cut by 3 bases, the J end by 7 bases, with 19 bases between. The CDR3 covers 17 residues. Germline loops: CDR1 KGHSH, CDR2 LQKENI. The CDR3 sequence is CASSPNRSGAGNSPLHF. DNA for the CDR3: TGTGCCAGCTCACCGAACAGGTCCGGGGCAGGCAATTCACCCCTCCACTTT.

The chain joins TRBV9 to TRBJ1-2, with a tentative D call TRBD1 (5 bases). Germline CDR1 is SGDLS and CDR2 is YYNGEE. Trimming pared 0 bases from V and 7 bases from J, leaving 19 bases between. There are 16 residues in the CDR3. CDR3 protein: CASSVAPGARVGGYTF. CDR3 bases: TGTGCCAGCAGCGTAGCTCCAGGCGCCAGGGTGGGTGGCTACACCTTC.

This chain joins TRBV2 and TRBJ2-6; D not certain. Germline V gene data show CDR1 as SNHLY and CDR2 as FYNNEI. The V end lost 6 bases, the J end lost 0 bases, and 12 bases lay between the germline ends. The CDR3 extends over 16 amino acids. For the CDR3, the DNA is TGTGCCAGCAGCGCTACGTCGGGCTCTGGGGCCAACGTCCTGACTTTC. It specifies CASSATSGSGANVLTF.

V usage is TRBV10-2 and J usage is TRBJ2-5; D gene ambiguous. Trimming removed 2 bases from V and 0 bases from J, with 4 bases in between. Germline CDR1 and CDR2: WSHSY and SAAADI. This CDR3 spans 13 amino acids. CDR3 amino acids: CASSETDQETQYF. The CDR3 DNA reads TGCGCCAGCAGTGAGACAGACCAAGAGACCCAGTACTTC.

In its sample, this clone was seen once. This chain links TRBV19 with TRBJ1-1, with D perhaps TRBD1 (6 bases). This CDR3 region has 14 residues. The V end was cut by 1 base, the J end by 5 bases, with 11 bases between. The V gene's germline CDR1 is LNHDA and CDR2 SQIVND (reference sequence). CDR3 nucleotides: TGTGCCAGTAGTATAGGCGCGCAGGGGACTGAAGCTTTCTTT. Amino acids: CASSIGAQGTEAFF.

On this clone: This sample also contains other DNA sequences that code for the same CDR3. The chain's CDR3 is CASSLGGRNEKLFF. The CDR3 region has the DNA TGCGCCAGCAGCTTGGGGGGTAGGAATGAAAAACTGTTTTTT. This chain connects TRBV5-1 to TRBJ1-4, with D unclear. Germline V gene lookup returns CDR1 SGHRS and CDR2 YFSETQ. V lost 0 bases to trimming and J lost 5 bases, with 8 bases between them. The CDR3 extends over 14 amino acids.

Regarding this clone: The sample contains more than one DNA sequence encoding this CDR3. J is TRBJ2-3 and V is TRBV11-3; D gene ambiguous. Trimming shortened V by 5 bases and J by 5 bases, and 8 bases separated the two germline ends. Germline-derived CDR1 and CDR2 are SGHNT and YENEEA. The CDR3 has 12 amino acids. CDR3 DNA: TGTGCCAGCAGCCCTAATGGAGATACGCAGTATTTT. Translating gives CASSPNGDTQYF.

The chain carries TRBV28 and TRBJ1-1, with 9 bases fitting TRBD1. Germline CDR1 MDHEN, CDR2 SYDVKM. The CDR3 spans 15 residues. Trimming removed 6 bases from V and 4 bases from J; junction bases left unmatched: 9. Written as DNA, the CDR3 is TGTGCCAGCAGCCCCGGGGACAGGGAGAGCACTGAAGCTTTCTTT. Protein sequence: CASSPGDRESTEAFF. Filled out from reference TRBV28 and TRBJ1-1, the complete variable domain reads DVKVTQSSRYLVKRTGEKVFLECVQDMDHENMFWYRQDPGLGLRLIYFSYDVKMKEKGDIPEGYSVSREKKERFSLILESASTNQTSMYLCASSPGDRESTEAFFGQGTRLTVV.

The rearrangement joins TRBV7-2 to TRBJ1-1; no clear D. V lost 1 base, J lost 0 bases, and 6 bases lay in between. The CDR3 has 14 amino acids. Per germline, CDR1 SGHTA and CDR2 FQGNSA. CDR3 coding DNA: TGTGCCAGCAGCTTAGGGGCCATGAACACTGAAGCTTTCTTT. Amino acid sequence: CASSLGAMNTEAFF.

The V gene is TRBV9, the J gene TRBJ2-3; 13 bases map to TRBD2. The CDR3 sequence is 15 residues long. Germline lookup yields CDR1 SGDLS and CDR2 YYNGEE. V shed 4 bases, J shed 5 bases, and the junction held 4 bases outside the gene matches. CDR3 sequence: CASSPGLAGVDTQYF. CDR3 bases: TGTGCCAGCAGCCCCGGACTAGCGGGAGTAGATACGCAGTATTTT. Variable domain in full (rest from reference TRBV9 and TRBJ2-3): DSGVTQTPKHLITATGQRVTLRCSPRSGDLSVYWYQQSLDQGLQFLIQYYNGEERAKGNILERFSAQQFPDLHSELNLSSLELGDSALYFCASSPGLAGVDTQYFGPGTRLTVL.